These T cell receptor beta chains were read from a single sample in a study of cytomegalovirus exposure and HLA in healthy donors. TCRdb's table, derived via immunoSEQ multiplex PCR, lists solely in-frame clones and lacks some. This table holds about 150,000 clones. Sample: PBMCs. These receptors originate from a man in his thirties or forties in good health and CMV-seronegative. The CDR3 runs from the conserved cysteine through the conserved F or W. Each record gives: J gene, V gene, D gene, CDR3 protein, CDR3 DNA. The D gene is left open where the match is weak.

j_call: TRBJ1-1; v_call: TRBV5-1; d_call: TRBD1; cdr3_aa: CASSPGQGRDTEAFF; cdr3_nt: TGCGCCAGCAGCCCGGGACAGGGCCGCGACACTGAAGCTTTCTTT
j_call: TRBJ1-1; v_call: TRBV20-1; d_call: NA; cdr3_aa: CSASRVLEAFF; cdr3_nt: TGCAGTGCTAGCAGGGTTCTGGAAGCTTTCTTT
j_call: TRBJ1-5; v_call: TRBV12-2; d_call: NA; cdr3_aa: CASRRPTNLRDRGLGCQPQHF; cdr3_nt: TGTGCAAGTCGCCGACCTACCAACCTCCGGGACAGGGGGCTCGGTTGTCAGCCCCAGCATTTT
j_call: TRBJ2-7; v_call: TRBV14; d_call: NA; cdr3_aa: CASSQYSQGLYEQYF; cdr3_nt: TGTGCCAGCAGCCAATATAGTCAGGGGCTCTACGAGCAGTACTTC
j_call: TRBJ1-1; v_call: TRBV19; d_call: NA; cdr3_aa: CASSGGGSWTEAFF; cdr3_nt: TGTGCCAGTAGCGGGGGGGGAAGTTGGACTGAAGCTTTCTTT
j_call: TRBJ2-1; v_call: TRBV9; d_call: NA; cdr3_aa: CASSVAPRNEQFF; cdr3_nt: TGTGCCAGCAGCGTAGCGCCCCGGAATGAGCAGTTCTTC
j_call: TRBJ2-7; v_call: TRBV5-4; d_call: NA; cdr3_aa: CASSSGTQLSYEQYF; cdr3_nt: TGTGCCAGCAGCTCGGGTACTCAGTTGTCCTACGAGCAGTACTTC
j_call: TRBJ1-5; v_call: TRBV19; d_call: TRBD1; cdr3_aa: CASSPATGSINQPQHF; cdr3_nt: TGTGCCAGTAGCCCAGCGACAGGGTCGATTAATCAGCCCCAGCATTTT
j_call: TRBJ1-2; v_call: TRBV6-1; d_call: NA; cdr3_aa: CAGQTDTNYGYTF; cdr3_nt: TGTGCCGGACAGACGGATACTAACTATGGCTACACCTTC
j_call: TRBJ1-2; v_call: TRBV7-9; d_call: NA; cdr3_aa: CASSLGQAPSYGYTF; cdr3_nt: TGTGCCAGCAGCTTAGGACAGGCCCCAAGTTATGGCTACACCTTC
j_call: TRBJ1-1; v_call: TRBV29-1; d_call: NA; cdr3_aa: CSVARVGEAFF; cdr3_nt: TGCAGCGTTGCCAGGGTCGGGGAAGCTTTCTTT
j_call: TRBJ1-1; v_call: TRBV7-8; d_call: NA; cdr3_aa: CASSLRRQSNTEAFF; cdr3_nt: TGTGCCAGCAGCTTACGTCGCCAGTCTAACACTGAAGCTTTCTTT